The rows below give T cell receptor beta chains drawn from one sample of a study of shared clonotypes between healthy human individuals. Sequencing was performed with immunoSEQ multiplex PCR; in TCRdb, only in-frame clones are kept and a portion is missing. The sample contains around 2.1 million clones, about 93% of which appear only once. The material sequenced was naive CD8+ T cells from PBMCs. These receptors were collected from a man younger than 35 in good health. Some clones in this sample may be carry-over from other donors' samples. Each CDR3 is given with its conserved first and last residue. Each record gives: D gene, J gene, V gene, clone size, CDR3 DNA, CDR3 protein. A D gene is named only where the DNA matches it firmly. Clone size is shown for a subset of rows, as once, few, many or a class of expanded clone.

d_call: TRBD2; j_call: TRBJ2-3; v_call: TRBV28; clone_size: .; cdr3_nt: TGTGCCAGCAGTCTAGGAGCGGGAGTCACAGATACGCAGTATTTT; cdr3_aa: CASSLGAGVTDTQYF
d_call: .; j_call: TRBJ2-3; v_call: TRBV13; clone_size: .; cdr3_nt: TGTGCCAGCAGCTCCCGCGGTTTTACGGATACGCAGTATTTT; cdr3_aa: CASSSRGFTDTQYF
d_call: .; j_call: TRBJ1-5; v_call: TRBV27; clone_size: .; cdr3_nt: TGTGCCAGCAGTTTATCGTCCGGTTTGTACCAGCCCCAGCATTTT; cdr3_aa: CASSLSSGLYQPQHF
d_call: .; j_call: TRBJ2-3; v_call: TRBV27; clone_size: .; cdr3_nt: TGTGCCAGCAGTCCCCTGAGGGGCATAGATACGCAGTATTTT; cdr3_aa: CASSPLRGIDTQYF
d_call: TRBD1; j_call: TRBJ2-3; v_call: TRBV6-1; clone_size: .; cdr3_nt: TGTGCCAGCAGTGAATACAGGGGGCGGACAGATACGCAGTATTTT; cdr3_aa: CASSEYRGRTDTQYF
d_call: .; j_call: TRBJ1-1; v_call: TRBV6-5; clone_size: .; cdr3_nt: TGTGCCAGCAAACCCACCCCGAGGTCTGAAGCTTTCTTT; cdr3_aa: CASKPTPRSEAFF
d_call: .; j_call: TRBJ2-3; v_call: TRBV4-3; clone_size: .; cdr3_nt: TGCGCCAGCAGCCAGACATGGGGACGGGAAAGCACAGATACGCAGTATTTT; cdr3_aa: CASSQTWGRESTDTQYF
d_call: TRBD2; j_call: TRBJ2-3; v_call: TRBV28; clone_size: .; cdr3_nt: TGTGCCAGCGGAGGGGGCACTAGCGGGTCGGGGGTTATGCAGTATTTT; cdr3_aa: CASGGGTSGSGVMQYF
d_call: .; j_call: TRBJ2-7; v_call: TRBV9; clone_size: .; cdr3_nt: TGTGCCAGCAGCGTAGCGGGGCAAGCGGACGAGCAGTACTTC; cdr3_aa: CASSVAGQADEQYF
d_call: TRBD1; j_call: TRBJ1-6; v_call: TRBV28; clone_size: .; cdr3_nt: TGTGCCACCCTGAGGACAGGGGAAAGTTGGTCCTATAATTCACCCCTCCACTTT; cdr3_aa: CATLRTGESWSYNSPLHF
d_call: .; j_call: TRBJ2-1; v_call: TRBV9; clone_size: .; cdr3_nt: TGTGCCAGCAGCGTAGATAGGGCGGATGAGCAGTTCTTC; cdr3_aa: CASSVDRADEQFF
d_call: TRBD1; j_call: TRBJ2-3; v_call: TRBV28; clone_size: .; cdr3_nt: TGTGCCAGCAGTTTACAGGGGGACACAGATACGCAGTATTTT; cdr3_aa: CASSLQGDTDTQYF
d_call: .; j_call: TRBJ2-7; v_call: TRBV5-1; clone_size: .; cdr3_nt: TGCGCCAGCCGACGGTCAGTCCCCGGTCGTAGGAGCTCCTACGAGCAGTACTTC; cdr3_aa: CASRRSVPGRRSSYEQYF
d_call: .; j_call: TRBJ2-2; v_call: TRBV7-8; clone_size: .; cdr3_nt: TGTGCCAGCAAGTCCGGCAGGTCCACCGGGGAGCTGTTTTTT; cdr3_aa: CASKSGRSTGELFF
d_call: .; j_call: TRBJ2-5; v_call: TRBV28; clone_size: .; cdr3_nt: TGTGCCAGCAGTTCCCTAAACATCAATGAGGGGGAGACCCAGTACTTC; cdr3_aa: CASSSLNINEGETQYF
d_call: .; j_call: TRBJ1-1; v_call: TRBV30; clone_size: few; cdr3_nt: TGTGCCTGGAGTGTACCCTTACGGGCTTCCACCCTTCGCACTGAAGCTTTCTTT; cdr3_aa: CAWSVPLRASTLRTEAFF
d_call: .; j_call: TRBJ2-7; v_call: TRBV9; clone_size: .; cdr3_nt: TGTGCCAGCAGCGTAGGCGGCAGCTACGAGCAGTACTTC; cdr3_aa: CASSVGGSYEQYF
d_call: .; j_call: TRBJ2-7; v_call: TRBV6-1; clone_size: .; cdr3_nt: TGTGCCAGCAGTGAAGCGCGGTGGACCTACGAGCAGTACTTC; cdr3_aa: CASSEARWTYEQYF
d_call: .; j_call: TRBJ1-4; v_call: TRBV29-1; clone_size: .; cdr3_nt: TGCAGCGTTGAAGTCACGTCCGGGGCAGCAGAAAAACTGTTTTTT; cdr3_aa: CSVEVTSGAAEKLFF
d_call: .; j_call: TRBJ1-4; v_call: TRBV27; clone_size: .; cdr3_nt: TGTGCCAGCAGTTTTTTATCCAACAAGGGTGAAAAACTGTTTTTT; cdr3_aa: CASSFLSNKGEKLFF
d_call: TRBD1; j_call: TRBJ1-6; v_call: TRBV27; clone_size: .; cdr3_nt: TGTGCCAGCAGTTTCACGGGACAGGGGGGGCTTAATTCACCCCTCCACTTT; cdr3_aa: CASSFTGQGGLNSPLHF
d_call: .; j_call: TRBJ1-5; v_call: TRBV27; clone_size: .; cdr3_nt: TGTGCCAGCACCGGCCCTGGGAGCAATCAGCCCCAGCATTTT; cdr3_aa: CASTGPGSNQPQHF
d_call: TRBD1; j_call: TRBJ2-1; v_call: TRBV4-3; clone_size: .; cdr3_nt: TGCGCCAGCAGCTGGGACAGCTCCTACAATGAGCAGTTCTTC; cdr3_aa: CASSWDSSYNEQFF
d_call: .; j_call: TRBJ1-1; v_call: TRBV20-1; clone_size: few; cdr3_nt: TGCAGTGCTACCGAGGAGAAGTTT; cdr3_aa: CSATEEKF
d_call: .; j_call: TRBJ1-2; v_call: TRBV29-1; clone_size: .; cdr3_nt: TGCAGCGCCGTACCCCCGGGACCCAGCTATGGCTACACCTTC; cdr3_aa: CSAVPPGPSYGYTF
d_call: TRBD2; j_call: TRBJ2-2; v_call: TRBV7-8; clone_size: .; cdr3_nt: TGTGCCAGCAGCTTAGGGCGGCGCGGGAGGGGAACCGGGGAGCTGTTTTTT; cdr3_aa: CASSLGRRGRGTGELFF
d_call: TRBD2; j_call: TRBJ2-1; v_call: TRBV7-3; clone_size: .; cdr3_nt: TGTGCCAGCAGCCAAATCTTCGGACTAGCGGGATCCTCCTACAATGAGCAGTTCTTC; cdr3_aa: CASSQIFGLAGSSYNEQFF
d_call: .; j_call: TRBJ2-1; v_call: TRBV5-4; clone_size: .; cdr3_nt: TGTGCCAGCAGCTTTCTGATGGGACGGAGCTCCTACAATGAGCAGTTCTTC; cdr3_aa: CASSFLMGRSSYNEQFF
d_call: TRBD2; j_call: TRBJ2-7; v_call: TRBV5-6; clone_size: .; cdr3_nt: TGTGCCAGCAGCTTGTTTGCGGGAGGGCGCTACGAGCAGTACTTC; cdr3_aa: CASSLFAGGRYEQYF
d_call: TRBD2; j_call: TRBJ2-7; v_call: TRBV27; clone_size: .; cdr3_nt: TGTGCCAGCAGTTTTAGCGGGAGTTTCAACGAGCAGTACTTC; cdr3_aa: CASSFSGSFNEQYF
d_call: .; j_call: TRBJ1-5; v_call: TRBV27; clone_size: .; cdr3_nt: TGTGCCAGCAGTCCGGGCCGGGGTCCCAATCAGCCCCAGCATTTT; cdr3_aa: CASSPGRGPNQPQHF
d_call: .; j_call: TRBJ2-7; v_call: TRBV5-1; clone_size: .; cdr3_nt: TGCGCCAGCAGCTTCGGGGTCACCTACGAGCAGTACTTC; cdr3_aa: CASSFGVTYEQYF
d_call: .; j_call: TRBJ2-2; v_call: TRBV7-6; clone_size: .; cdr3_nt: TGTGCCAGCAGCTTAATGCCTTCAGAGGGGTACACCGGGGAGCTGTTTTTT; cdr3_aa: CASSLMPSEGYTGELFF
d_call: .; j_call: TRBJ2-5; v_call: TRBV7-6; clone_size: .; cdr3_nt: TGTGCCAGCAGGTCGGGATCCCAAGAGACCCAGTACTTC; cdr3_aa: CASRSGSQETQYF
d_call: TRBD1; j_call: TRBJ1-1; v_call: TRBV9; clone_size: .; cdr3_nt: TGTGCCAGCAGCGAGGGACAGGGGACTGAAGCTTTCTTT; cdr3_aa: CASSEGQGTEAFF
d_call: .; j_call: TRBJ2-7; v_call: TRBV10-2; clone_size: .; cdr3_nt: TGCGCCAGCACGGGCACTGGGGGACACTACGAGCAGTACTTC; cdr3_aa: CASTGTGGHYEQYF
d_call: .; j_call: TRBJ2-1; v_call: TRBV27; clone_size: .; cdr3_nt: TGTGCCAGCAGTTTGTACCACTCCGACAATGAGCAGTTCTTC; cdr3_aa: CASSLYHSDNEQFF
d_call: TRBD2; j_call: TRBJ2-3; v_call: TRBV28; clone_size: .; cdr3_nt: TGTGCCAGCAGTTTAGGGATAGCGGGACGATCTAGCACAGATACGCAGTATTTT; cdr3_aa: CASSLGIAGRSSTDTQYF
d_call: .; j_call: TRBJ1-3; v_call: TRBV11-1; clone_size: .; cdr3_nt: TGTGCCAGCAGCACCCGGGGGGCCTCTGGAAACACCATATATTTT; cdr3_aa: CASSTRGASGNTIYF
d_call: .; j_call: TRBJ2-1; v_call: TRBV6-6; clone_size: .; cdr3_nt: TGTGCCAGCAGTTACTCAGGCCTACCAGTTCCGGTCTTC; cdr3_aa: CASSYSGLPVPVF
d_call: .; j_call: TRBJ1-4; v_call: TRBV5-5; clone_size: once; cdr3_nt: TGTGCCAGCGGCGGTGAAAAACTGTTTTTT; cdr3_aa: CASGGEKLFF
d_call: .; j_call: TRBJ1-5; v_call: TRBV6-1; clone_size: .; cdr3_nt: TGTGCCAGCAGTGGCCCAGGGGTTCTTATGGGCAATCAGCCCCAGCATTTT; cdr3_aa: CASSGPGVLMGNQPQHF
d_call: .; j_call: TRBJ2-2; v_call: TRBV7-9; clone_size: .; cdr3_nt: TGTGCCAGCAGCCCTAAGGCGGTTAACACCGGGGAGCTGTTTTTT; cdr3_aa: CASSPKAVNTGELFF